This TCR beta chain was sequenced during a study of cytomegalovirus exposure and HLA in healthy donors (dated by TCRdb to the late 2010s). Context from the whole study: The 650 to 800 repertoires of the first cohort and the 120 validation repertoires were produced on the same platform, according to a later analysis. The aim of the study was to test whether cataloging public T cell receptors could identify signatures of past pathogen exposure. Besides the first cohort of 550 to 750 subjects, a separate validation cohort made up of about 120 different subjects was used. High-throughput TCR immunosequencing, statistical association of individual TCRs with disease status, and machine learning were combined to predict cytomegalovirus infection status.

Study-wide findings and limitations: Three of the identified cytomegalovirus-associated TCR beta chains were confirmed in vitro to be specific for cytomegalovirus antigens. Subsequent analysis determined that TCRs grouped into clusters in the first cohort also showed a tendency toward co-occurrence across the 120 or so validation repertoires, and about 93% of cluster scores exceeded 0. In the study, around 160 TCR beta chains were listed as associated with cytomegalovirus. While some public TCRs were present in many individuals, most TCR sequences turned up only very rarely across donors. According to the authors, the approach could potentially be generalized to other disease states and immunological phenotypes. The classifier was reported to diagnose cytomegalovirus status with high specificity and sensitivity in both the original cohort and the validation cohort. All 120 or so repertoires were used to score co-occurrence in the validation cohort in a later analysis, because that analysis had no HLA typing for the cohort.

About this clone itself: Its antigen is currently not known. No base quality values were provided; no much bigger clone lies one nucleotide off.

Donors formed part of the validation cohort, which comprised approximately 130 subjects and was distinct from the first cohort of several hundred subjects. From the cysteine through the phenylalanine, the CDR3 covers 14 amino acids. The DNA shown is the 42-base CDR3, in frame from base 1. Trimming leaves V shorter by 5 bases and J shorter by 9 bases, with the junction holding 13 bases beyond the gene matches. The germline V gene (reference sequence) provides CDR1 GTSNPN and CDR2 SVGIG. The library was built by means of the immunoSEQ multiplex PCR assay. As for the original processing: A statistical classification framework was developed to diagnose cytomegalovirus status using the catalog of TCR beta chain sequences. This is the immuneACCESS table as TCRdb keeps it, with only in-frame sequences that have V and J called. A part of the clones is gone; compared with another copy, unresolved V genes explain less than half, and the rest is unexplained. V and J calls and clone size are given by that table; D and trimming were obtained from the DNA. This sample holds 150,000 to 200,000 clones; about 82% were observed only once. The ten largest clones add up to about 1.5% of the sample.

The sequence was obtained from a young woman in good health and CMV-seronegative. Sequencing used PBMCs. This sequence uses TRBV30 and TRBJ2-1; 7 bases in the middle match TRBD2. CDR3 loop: CAWVSRGVRGEQFF. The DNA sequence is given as TGTGCCTGGGTGTCCCGGGGGGTCCGGGGTGAGCAGTTCTTC.